This entry is about one T cell receptor beta chain. Its specificity is unknown. The CDR3 spans 16 residues. Per germline, CDR1 KGHSY and CDR2 FQNENV. With V trimmed by 2 bases and J by 2 bases, 6 bases remained unmatched. The data were taken from a study of CD4+ T cells in melanoma. Profiled with immunoSEQ multiplex PCR; TCRdb holds only in-frame clones, not every one. The data contain roughly 10,000 clones, nearly 80% of them seen just once; the ten biggest clones take up around 20%. Whole-study findings and limits: Reportedly, melanoma neoantigen-specific CD4+ T cells showed varied differentiation states. CD8+ T cell, macrophage and B cell function reportedly correlated with neoantigen-specific CD4+ T cells.

The sequenced sample consisted of cells from a culture (not recorded whether cultured in vitro). The rearrangement joins TRBV16 to TRBJ1-3; 7 nucleotides match TRBD1. This sequence originates from a human donor with melanoma. For the CDR3, the DNA is TGTGCCAGCAGCCAAATTTCACAGGGGACTGGAAACACCATATATTTT. The encoded protein is CASSQISQGTGNTIYF.